The TCR beta chain under discussion was sequenced for a study of T cells in Graves' hyperthyroidism and ophthalmopathy. General observations from the study: In blood, most of the thyroid clonotypes expanded above 0.001 were also present.

The TCR beta CDR3 regions underwent amplification using RNA transcripts as the source. The TCR CDR3 first-round RT-PCR relied on the HTBI primer set. TCRdb redid the calling of the multiplex PCR reads with MiXCR, one entry per CDR3 protein. The sample records about half a million distinct CDR3 sequences, 20% being singletons. The CDR3 has 14 residues. Trimming pared 4 bases from V and 7 bases from J, leaving 13 bases between. This clonotype appeared many times. Its cognate antigen is unknown. Graves' hyperthyroidism without ophthalmopathy progression within 18 months was termed stable. This sequence was found in a man between 18 and 35 years old with Graves' hyperthyroidism. Sequenced sample: blood. The chain uses TRBV12-3 or TRBV12-4 and TRBJ2-2; the D gene is possibly TRBD2 (7 bases). The CDR3 reads CASSYGGRSGELFF. In DNA, the CDR3 is TGTGCCAGCAGTTACGGGGGGCGGAGCGGGGAGCTGTTTTTT.